The 8 T cell receptor beta chains reported below all come from one sample, sequenced in a study of STAT3 mutations in large granular lymphocyte leukemia (dated by TCRdb to between 2017 and 2020). Findings and caveats that apply to the study as a whole: At least one immunodominant TCRbeta clonotype was identified in every T-LGLL patient, and multiple immunodominant subclonotypes were identified in about half of the T-LGLL patients.

Antigens for these TCRs are unknown. The library relied on the immunoSEQ multiplex PCR assay. TCRdb obtained this table from immuneACCESS and retained in-frame rearrangements with V and J assigned. These tables miss some clones; where compared with another copy, unresolved V genes account for less than half of the shortfall, and the remainder is unexplained. The table for this sample lists just over 15,000 clones; around nine tenths of them were counted only once. About 10% of the sample is taken by the ten largest. The sample taken for sequencing was peripheral blood mononuclear cells. These receptors all come from a woman between 50 and 59 years old with T-cell large granular lymphocyte leukemia. Some clones in this sample may be carry-over from other donors' samples. The age is the age at diagnosis.

The chain has TRBV28 and TRBJ1-2; D is unresolved. The CDR3 spans 12 residues. The germline V and J ends were trimmed by 2 bases and 0 bases, with 1 base remaining between them. The germline CDR1 and CDR2 sequences are MDHEN and SYDVKM. The CDR3: CASSLANYGYTF. The DNA for the CDR3 is TGTGCCAGCAGTTTAGCTAACTATGGCTACACCTTC.

The rearrangement links TRBV7-3 to TRBJ2-5; a possible D gene is TRBD2 (6 bases). Deletions cut 2 bases from V and 5 bases from J, with 12 bases between. The CDR3 contains 14 residues. The germline gives CDR1 SGHTA, CDR2 FQGTGA. In nucleotides, the CDR3 is TGTGCCAGCAGCTTAGGGGGGTCAGGGGAGACCCAGTACTTC. Its translation is CASSLGGSGETQYF.

The chain is built from TRBV4-2 and TRBJ1-4, with no clear D. This CDR3 region has 16 residues. Germline V lookup: CDR1 LGHNA, CDR2 YNFKEQ. V was cut by 0 bases and J by 0 bases, with 8 bases left in between. The CDR3 nucleotides are TGTGCCAGCAGCCAAGACTCTGGGGCAACTAATGAAAAACTGTTTTTT. The encoded protein is CASSQDSGATNEKLFF.

V usage is TRBV6-6 and J usage is TRBJ1-5; D is unresolved. The ends were cut back, 4 bases at V and 0 bases at J, with 7 bases in the middle. Germline V lookup: CDR1 MNHNY, CDR2 SVGAGI (reference sequence). This CDR3 region has 14 residues. CDR3 in amino acids: CASSSSNSNQPQHF. In DNA form, the CDR3 reads TGTGCCAGCAGTTCCAGCAATAGCAATCAGCCCCAGCATTTT.

The chain combines TRBV6-5 with TRBJ1-1; no clear D gene. Trimming removed 0 bases from V and 0 bases from J, with 8 bases in between. CDR1 and CDR2 (germline): MNHEY, SVGAGI. The CDR3 sequence is 15 residues long. CDR3 bases: TGTGCCAGCAGTTACTCGAACGGGGTGAACACTGAAGCTTTCTTT. It encodes CASSYSNGVNTEAFF.

This clone has a handful of counts. The chain is built from TRBV7-8 and TRBJ2-3; 7 positions match TRBD1. Trimming took 8 bases from V and 4 from J; bases not matched to a gene: 9. The germline V gene encodes CDR1 SGHVS and CDR2 FQNEAQ. This CDR3 has 14 residues. The CDR3 here is CASGVHRGADTQYF. The CDR3 DNA reads TGTGCCAGCGGGGTTCACAGGGGTGCAGATACGCAGTATTTT.

The chain carries TRBV4-1 and TRBJ2-5; D is undetermined. Germline V gene lookup returns CDR1 MGHRA and CDR2 YSYEKL. CDR3 size: 13 residues. Trimming pared 4 bases from V and 5 bases from J, leaving 11 bases between. Here the CDR3 reads CASSRLVGETQYF. CDR3 nucleotides: TGCGCCAGCAGCCGCCTAGTGGGGGAGACCCAGTACTTC.

The chain combines TRBV28 with TRBJ2-2; 9 bases are shared with TRBD2. Germline V gene data show CDR1 as MDHEN and CDR2 as SYDVKM. The CDR3 runs to 16 residues. The J segment lost 1 base and the V segment lost 2 bases, leaving 2 bases of the junction unmatched. The CDR3 protein is CASSLALAGNTGELFF. CDR3 in DNA: TGTGCCAGCAGTTTAGCACTAGCGGGGAACACCGGGGAGCTGTTTTTT. Together with reference TRBV28 and TRBJ2-2, the CDR3 gives the full variable domain: DVKVTQSSRYLVKRTGEKVFLECVQDMDHENMFWYRQDPGLGLRLIYFSYDVKMKEKGDIPEGYSVSREKKERFSLILESASTNQTSMYLCASSLALAGNTGELFFGEGSRLTVL.